The 27 T cell receptor beta chains below come from one sample, sequenced in a study of blood T cell repertoires in COVID-19. The assay was immunoSEQ multiplex PCR, and TCRdb's table has in-frame clones only and misses some. The data hold a few hundred thousand clones, with more than 70% observed a single time. The material sequenced was PBMCs or T cells enriched from blood (not recorded which). Receptors were obtained from a man in his forties in a cohort exposed to, infected with or recovered from COVID-19 (not recorded which).

The V call is TRBV6-5, the J call TRBJ2-1; the D gene is possibly TRBD1 (5 bases). The CDR3 is 15 residues long. CDR1 is MNHEY, CDR2 SVGAGI, per germline. V was pared by 6 bases and J by 7 bases, with 19 bases between. CDR3 in DNA: TGTGCCAGCAGCCAATCAAGGGGCCCCAGGAATGAGCAGTTCTTC. The encoded protein is CASSQSRGPRNEQFF.

The chain's CDR3 is CAWSQTTGFYEQYF. Here the CDR3 DNA reads TGTGCCTGGAGCCAAACGACAGGTTTCTACGAGCAGTACTTC. The chain couples TRBV30 to TRBJ2-7, with D possibly TRBD1 on 6 matching bases. Germline V CDR1 and CDR2: GTSNPN, SVGIG (reference sequence). Trimming took 3 bases from V and 3 from J, leaving 15 bases between them. This CDR3 region has 14 residues.

The chain combines TRBV18 with TRBJ1-6, with 10 bases that match TRBD1. J lost 5 bases, V lost 8 bases, and 3 bases had no gene match. CDR1 and CDR2 from the germline V gene are KGHSH and LQKENI. This CDR3 has 14 residues. For the CDR3, the DNA is TGTGCCAGCCGACAGGGGGCTAATAATTCACCCCTCCACTTT. Amino acid sequence: CASRQGANNSPLHF.

The V call is TRBV24-1, the J call TRBJ1-5, with TRBD1 matching 9 bases. The trim removed 3 bases at V and 3 bases at J, leaving 2 bases unmatched. Germline lookup yields CDR1 KGHDR and CDR2 SFDVKD. CDR3 length: 15 residues. The CDR3 sequence is CATSDGTGHNQPQHF. For the CDR3, the DNA is TGTGCCACCAGTGATGGGACAGGGCACAATCAGCCCCAGCATTTT.

The chain carries TRBV5-8 and TRBJ2-5; the D gene is possibly TRBD2 (6 bases). V gave up 0 bases and J gave up 12 bases, with 15 bases separating them. The CDR3 is made up of 13 amino acids. CDR1 and CDR2 (germline): SGHTS, YDEGEE. The CDR3 coding sequence is TGTGCCAGCAGCTTGGACCCACTAGCCCAGGAGTACTTC. Translation gives CASSLDPLAQEYF.

This clone was picked up one time. V and J are TRBV5-1 and TRBJ2-5; weak D call: TRBD2 (6 bases). Germline CDR1 reads SGHRS; CDR2 reads YFSETQ. The CDR3 is 15 residues long. V shed 2 bases and J shed 5 bases, with 16 bases lying between them. The CDR3 nucleotides read TGCGCCAGCAGCTTCCTGTCGGGAGTAGTGGAGACCCAGTACTTC. The encoded protein is CASSFLSGVVETQYF.

The chain carries TRBV5-1 and TRBJ1-1, with D possibly matching TRBD1 (6 bases). Trimming took off 3 bases at V and 8 bases at J, with 17 bases between the two ends. The CDR3 length is 14 residues. Germline V gives CDR1 SGHRS, CDR2 YFSETQ. The CDR3 DNA follows: TGCGCCAGCAGCTCCCGGGACACCCTAGGAGAAGCTTTCTTT. Translation gives CASSSRDTLGEAFF. Full variable domain (missing parts from reference TRBV5-1 and TRBJ1-1): KAGVTQTPRYLIKTRGQQVTLSCSPISGHRSVSWYQQTPGQGLQFLFEYFSETQRNKGNFPGRFSGRQFSNSRSEMNVSTLELGDSALYLCASSSRDTLGEAFFGQGTRLTVV.

The V gene is TRBV5-4, the J gene TRBJ2-1; TRBD2 matches at 7 bases. V gave up 6 bases and J gave up 5 bases; unmatched junction bases: 5. From germline, CDR1 is SGHNT and CDR2 YYREEE (reference sequence). This CDR3 has 13 residues. The CDR3 here is CASKREVDNEQFF. As DNA, the CDR3 is TGTGCCAGCAAGCGGGAAGTCGACAATGAGCAGTTCTTC.

The rearrangement links TRBV6-6 to TRBJ1-1, with 7 bases fitting TRBD1. V gave up 7 bases and J gave up 4 bases; unmatched junction bases: 6. The CDR3 loop spans 13 amino acids. Per germline, CDR1 MNHNY and CDR2 SVGAGI (reference sequence). The CDR3 region is CASIPNRGTEAFF. The CDR3 DNA reads as TGTGCCAGCATTCCGAACAGGGGCACTGAAGCTTTCTTT.

This clone was counted a single time. V is TRBV28 and J is TRBJ2-1; possible D gene TRBD2, 5 bases. The germline V gene has CDR1 MDHEN and CDR2 SYDVKM. Between the trimmed V and J ends, which lost 8 bases and 7 bases, there was a span of 18 bases. The CDR3 has 14 residues. CDR3: CASRTEFTPNEQFF. The CDR3 coding sequence is TGTGCCAGCCGGACTGAGTTTACACCGAATGAGCAGTTCTTC.

With respect to this clone: The same CDR3 can be traced to other DNA sequences in this sample. This chain uses TRBV11-2 with TRBJ1-1; D is uncertain. This CDR3 has 14 residues. The V end was cut by 6 bases, the J end by 0 bases, with 11 bases between. Germline CDR1 reads SGHAT; CDR2 reads FQNNGV. This CDR3 is CASSFGLMNTEAFF. CDR3 coding DNA: TGTGCCAGCAGTTTTGGACTAATGAACACTGAAGCTTTCTTT. Drawing the rest from reference TRBV11-2 and TRBJ1-1, the complete variable domain is EAGVAQSPRYKIIEKRQSVAFWCNPISGHATLYWYQQILGQGPKLLIQFQNNGVVDDSQLPKDRFSAERLKGVDSTLKIQPAKLEDSAVYLCASSFGLMNTEAFFGQGTRLTVV.

The J gene is TRBJ1-5, the V gene TRBV25-1; D is uncertain. Looked up from germline, CDR1 is MGHDK and CDR2 is SYGVNS. CDR3 size: 15 residues. Between the trimmed V and J ends, which lost 2 bases and 4 bases, there was a span of 12 bases. The CDR3 DNA sequence: TGTGCCAGCAGTGAACCCGGAACAGCAAATCAGCCCCAGCATTTT. It is translated as CASSEPGTANQPQHF.

The gene calls are TRBV7-8 and TRBJ1-2; 9 nucleotides agree with TRBD1. This CDR3 region has 15 residues. Germline values: CDR1 SGHVS, CDR2 FQNEAQ. The junction had 12 bases not matched to a gene; V was cut back by 5 bases and J by 8 bases. The CDR3 sequence: CASSMGQGPPWGYTF. The CDR3 region has the DNA TGTGCCAGCAGCATGGGACAGGGCCCGCCGTGGGGCTACACCTTC.

This sequence joins TRBV6-1 and TRBJ2-1; possibly TRBD2 for D (6 bases). Germline values: CDR1 MNHNS, CDR2 SASEGT. The V gene lost 2 bases and the J gene lost 4 bases, with 21 bases spanning the gap. This CDR3 comprises 18 residues. The CDR3 nucleotides read TGTGCCAGCAGTGAACGGGACGCGGCGGGAATAAGATACAATGAGCAGTTCTTC. Translated, it gives CASSERDAAGIRYNEQFF.

The V and J genes are TRBV4-1 and TRBJ1-1, with a possible D match to TRBD1 (6 bases). Germline assignment: CDR1 MGHRA and CDR2 YSYEKL. V was trimmed by 1 base and J by 1 base, leaving 22 bases between them. The CDR3 extends over 19 amino acids. The CDR3 loop is CASSQVGDIRSGENTEAFF. Written as DNA, the CDR3 is TGCGCCAGCAGCCAAGTCGGGGACATTCGATCTGGAGAGAACACTGAAGCTTTCTTT.

The CDR3 DNA follows: TGTGCCAGCAGCCCAAGACAGGGGAAAAACATTCAGTACTTC. Residues: CASSPRQGKNIQYF. V and J are TRBV4-2 and TRBJ2-4; 8 nucleotides line up with TRBD1. With V trimmed by 4 bases and J by 4 bases, 3 bases remained unmatched. The CDR3 consists of 14 residues. Germline assignment: CDR1 LGHNA and CDR2 YNFKEQ.

The V and J genes are TRBV15 and TRBJ1-2, with TRBD1 identical over 10 bases. V was clipped by 5 bases and J by 4 bases; unmatched bases: 4. Germline values: CDR1 LNHNV, CDR2 YYDKDF (reference sequence). The CDR3 loop spans 14 amino acids. The DNA of the CDR3 is TGTGCCACCAGCTTGGGACAGGGGACCTATGGCTACACCTTC. This sequence encodes CATSLGQGTYGYTF. The full variable domain, rest sourced from reference TRBV15 and TRBJ1-2, is DAMVIQNPRYQVTQFGKPVTLSCSQTLNHNVMYWYQQKSSQAPKLLFHYYDKDFNNEADTPDNFQSRRPNTSFCFLDIRSPGLGDTAMYLCATSLGQGTYGYTFGSGTRLTVV.

The CDR3 reads CASSLQAGRTYEQYF. CDR3 coding DNA: TGTGCCAGCAGCTTGCAGGCGGGGAGAACCTACGAGCAGTACTTC. V and J are TRBV5-8 and TRBJ2-7; TRBD2 is a possible D gene (6 bases). The CDR3 is 15 amino acids. Trimming removed 1 base at V and 2 bases at J, with 13 bases between. Germline-derived CDR1 and CDR2 are SGHTS and YDEGEE.

This chain connects TRBV5-1 to TRBJ2-7; unclear D gene. The germline V gene encodes CDR1 SGHRS and CDR2 YFSETQ. V lost 4 bases and J lost 10, with 18 bases in between. This CDR3 comprises 13 residues. The CDR3 DNA is TGCGCCAGCAGCGAGGAGTCAATTGCCGGTCAGTACTTC. Protein product: CASSEESIAGQYF.

The rearrangement links TRBV9 to TRBJ2-2; 13 nucleotides align to TRBD2. V was clipped by 5 bases and J by 2 bases; unmatched bases: 6. CDR1 is SGDLS, CDR2 YYNGEE, per germline. The CDR3 runs to 17 residues. The DNA of the CDR3 is TGTGCCAGCAGTCAGGGACTAGCGGGACCTAACACCGGGGAGCTGTTTTTT. Amino acids: CASSQGLAGPNTGELFF.

In this sample, this clone turned up a few times. The rearrangement links TRBV30 to TRBJ1-6; D is uncertain. V was cut by 3 bases and J by 2 bases, with 8 bases left in between. The germline CDR1 and CDR2 sequences are GTSNPN and SVGIG (reference sequence). The CDR3 spans 14 residues. The CDR3 loop reads CAWRPQTYNSPLHF. The DNA for the CDR3 is TGTGCCTGGAGGCCACAAACCTATAATTCACCCCTCCACTTT.

The chain recombines TRBV27 with TRBJ2-1, with no clear D. From germline, CDR1 is MNHEY and CDR2 SMNVEV (reference sequence). This CDR3 region has 12 residues. Trimming left V 6 bases short and J 4 bases short, with 7 bases between. The CDR3 protein is CASRNTYNEQFF. The CDR3 DNA reads as TGTGCCAGCAGAAACACGTACAATGAGCAGTTCTTC.

The chain is built from TRBV6-5 and TRBJ2-1; 9 nucleotides line up with TRBD1. The V and J ends lost 0 bases and 6 bases, in that order; junction bases with no gene match: 0. The length of the CDR3 is 14 residues. Per germline, CDR1 MNHEY and CDR2 SVGAGI. The CDR3 DNA reads as TGTGCCAGCAGTTACTCGGACAGGGGCAATGAGCAGTTCTTC. This sequence encodes CASSYSDRGNEQFF.

The chain joins TRBV30 to TRBJ1-5; 7 bases map to TRBD1. The CDR3 loop spans 14 amino acids. With V trimmed by 0 bases and J by 4 bases, 3 bases remained unmatched. Germline V lookup: CDR1 GTSNPN, CDR2 SVGIG (reference sequence). CDR3 nucleotides: TGTGCCTGGAGTGTACCGGGACAGAATCAGCCCCAGCATTTT. Translating gives CAWSVPGQNQPQHF.

This chain joins TRBV6-5 and TRBJ2-4, with 11 bases identical to TRBD2. Looked up from germline, CDR1 is MNHEY and CDR2 is SVGAGI. CDR3 size: 16 residues. V trimming: 2 bases; J trimming: 9 bases; junction bases outside the gene matches: 9. CDR3 loop: CASSYLVAGGPGIQYF. DNA of the CDR3: TGTGCCAGCAGTTACCTGGTAGCGGGAGGGCCCGGCATTCAGTACTTC.

The chain employs TRBV18 and TRBJ1-6, with 9 bases identical to TRBD1. Germline CDR1 and CDR2: KGHSH and LQKENI. After removal of 6 bases from V and 9 bases from J, the junction contained 6 bases not matched to a gene. The CDR3 loop spans 14 amino acids. DNA of the CDR3: TGTGCCAGCTCGCTGGACAGGGGAGGTTCACCCCTCCACTTT. Translated: CASSLDRGGSPLHF.

This clone has just one count. The J gene is TRBJ1-6, the V gene TRBV5-4, with 12 nucleotides matching TRBD1. This CDR3 is 15 amino acids long. V shed 4 bases and J 9 bases; nucleotides not matched to a gene: 5. Germline V gene data show CDR1 as SGHNT and CDR2 as YYREEE (reference sequence). This CDR3 is CASSTGQGAGSPLHF. In nucleotides, the CDR3 is TGTGCCAGCAGCACGGGACAGGGGGCCGGTTCACCCCTCCACTTT.